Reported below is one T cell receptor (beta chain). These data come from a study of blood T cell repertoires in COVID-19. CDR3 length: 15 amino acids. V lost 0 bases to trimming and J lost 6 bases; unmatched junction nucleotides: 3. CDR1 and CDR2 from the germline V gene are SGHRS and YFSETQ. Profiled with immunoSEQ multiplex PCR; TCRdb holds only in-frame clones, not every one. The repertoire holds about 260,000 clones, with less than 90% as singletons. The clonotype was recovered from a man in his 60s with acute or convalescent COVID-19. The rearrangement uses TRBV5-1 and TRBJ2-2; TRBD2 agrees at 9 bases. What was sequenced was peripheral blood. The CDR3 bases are TGCGCCAGCAGCTTGGAAGCGGGGGGAGCCGGGGAGCTGTTTTTT. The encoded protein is CASSLEAGGAGELFF. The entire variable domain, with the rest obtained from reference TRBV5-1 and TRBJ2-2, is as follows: KAGVTQTPRYLIKTRGQQVTLSCSPISGHRSVSWYQQTPGQGLQFLFEYFSETQRNKGNFPGRFSGRQFSNSRSEMNVSTLELGDSALYLCASSLEAGGAGELFFGEGSRLTVL.